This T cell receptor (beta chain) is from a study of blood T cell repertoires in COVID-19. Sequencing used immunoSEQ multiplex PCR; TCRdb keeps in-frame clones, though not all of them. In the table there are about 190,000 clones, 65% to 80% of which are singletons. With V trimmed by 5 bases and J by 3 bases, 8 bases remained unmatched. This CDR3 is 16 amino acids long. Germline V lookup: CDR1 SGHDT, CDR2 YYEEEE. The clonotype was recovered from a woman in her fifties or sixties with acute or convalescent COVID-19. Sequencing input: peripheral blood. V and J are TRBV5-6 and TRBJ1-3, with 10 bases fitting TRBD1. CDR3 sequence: CASRETGGAYGNTIYF. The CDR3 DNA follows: TGTGCCAGCAGAGAGACAGGGGGCGCGTATGGAAACACCATATATTTT.